This T cell receptor beta chain stems from a study of spatial heterogeneity in lung cancer (dated by TCRdb to the late 2010s). With respect to the entire study: Samples were obtained from about 69 patients with early-stage, untreated non-small cell lung cancer from the lung TRACERx cohort. Follow-up PBMC samples were sequenced whenever available, with the median time to follow-up being around two years after resection. TCR repertoire features were related to nonsynonymous mutation counts determined by whole-exome sequencing of tumor tissue. In non-small cell lung cancer, the study quantitatively compared TCR alpha and beta repertoires across several tumor regions, matched nontumor lung, and blood. Beta-chain transcripts were consistently detected in greater numbers than alpha-chain transcripts, which likely reflects a higher abundance of beta-chain transcripts. At surgery, both alpha and beta chains were TCR-sequenced in over 200 tumor regions, approximately 64 matched nontumor lung samples and 56 PBMC samples. In the raw uncorrected reads, each unique combination of TCR and UMI appeared more than ten times on average.

What the research found in general, with its limitations: Confirming at a functional level the hypothesis that regional TCRs recognize regional mutations was considered to require additional single-cell paired TCR alpha and beta sequencing. Ubiquitous expanded tumor TCRs were found in blood more often at tumor resection than at routine follow-up. Only around 15 patients were included in the comparisons of baseline and follow-up blood repertoires.

Library creation used 5' RACE. Instrument on record: NextSeq 500. To allow correction of PCR and sequencing errors, the TCR library protocol tagged every TCR cDNA molecule with a unique molecular identifier. As for the authors' bioinformatics: Decombinator tools were used for TCR identification, UMI-based error correction and CDR3 extraction. TCRs above a frequency of 2 per 1,000, corresponding to the top 1% of the tumor frequency distribution, were defined as expanded. Renyi diversity was computed with the R vegan package after each repertoire had been subsampled 100 times to 5,000 TCRs. CDR3 similarity networks were constructed using string-kernel similarity of amino acid triplets, with links drawn between CDR3s whose pairwise similarity was above 0.82. TCRdb reworked the public reads: Q25 trimming with fastp, MiXCR clone assembly, productive beta chains retained. For every CDR3 protein sequence, its rows merge into one entry that carries the most common genes and DNA. These V and J calls are TCRdb output, not the study's own analysis. The sample table contains approximately 41,000 distinct CDR3 sequences; only one count was recorded for over 9.5% of them. The leading ten clones occupy 15% to 20% of the sample.

The CDR3 has 16 amino acids, counting the end cysteine and phenylalanine. The CDR3 DNA has 48 bases and is translated from base 1. Germline trimming amounts to 6 bases on V and 8 bases on J, with 12 as the count of junction bases outside the gene matches. CDR1 and CDR2 were assigned from the germline V gene as MDHEN and SYDVKM. This clonotype was picked up many times. The antigen it binds to is not known. No quality values exist for individual bases; no much larger clone is one base distant. The sample's time point, from its label and the paper: blood at routine non-recurrence follow-up after resection. For TCR sequencing, whole RNA was extracted from tumor and nontumor lung tissue, or from cryopreserved PBMC samples, and no cell sorting was done. Only patients for whom sufficient RNA was available from at least two tumor regions were selected for TCR sequencing.

The rearrangement joined TRBV28 to TRBJ1-6; TRBD1 lines up with 8 middle nucleotides. The sequence was obtained from a female donor with early-stage non-small cell lung cancer. The sample in question was PBMCs, obtained at follow-up. CDR3 sequence: CASSPRQGSKDSPLHF. The DNA sequence is TGTGCCAGCAGCCCTCGACAGGGGTCGAAGGATTCACCCCTCCACTTT.